The 13 T cell receptor beta chains below were found in one sample sequenced in a study of control samples from healthy donors and cancer patients (dated by TCRdb to about 2020). To prepare the library, the immunoSEQ multiplex PCR assay was applied. TCRdb took this table from immuneACCESS and kept in-frame rearrangements with V and J called. Such tables lack part of the clones; where checked against another copy, unresolved V genes explain under half of the gap, and the rest is unexplained. The sample profile shows 150,000 to 200,000 clones; 70% to 90% of them were found once. The ten largest clonotypes hold over 4% of the sample. The sample taken for sequencing was blood. These receptors came from a woman in her twenties or thirties in good health.

V usage is TRBV5-6 and J usage is TRBJ1-1; D is possibly TRBD1 (6 bases). Trimming removed 0 bases from V and 7 bases from J, with 13 bases in between. CDR3 length: 14 amino acids. The germline V gene has CDR1 SGHDT and CDR2 YYEEEE. Written as DNA, the CDR3 is TGTGCCAGCAGCTTGGTGGGGGCGCGAAGTGAAGCTTTCTTT. It specifies CASSLVGARSEAFF.

V and J are TRBV28 and TRBJ1-1; D unresolved. Germline V gene lookup returns CDR1 MDHEN and CDR2 SYDVKM. The CDR3 has 14 residues. V lost 8 bases and J lost 1, with 14 bases in between. CDR3 sequence reads: CASGTWTGNTEAFF. The CDR3 nucleotides are TGTGCCAGCGGAACCTGGACGGGGAACACTGAAGCTTTCTTT.

The chain uses TRBV5-5 and TRBJ1-2; D perhaps matches TRBD1 (6 bases). CDR3 length: 18 amino acids. The germline V gene has CDR1 SGHKS and CDR2 YYEKEE (reference sequence). The V gene lost 3 bases and the J gene lost 0 bases, with 21 bases spanning the gap. This CDR3 reads CASSWGRSGSKANYGYTF. CDR3 in DNA: TGTGCCAGCAGCTGGGGGCGGTCAGGGTCCAAAGCTAACTATGGCTACACCTTC.

The chain has TRBV7-9 and TRBJ2-7; TRBD2 is a possible D gene (6 bases). The CDR3 runs to 13 residues. Trimming removed 3 bases at V and 2 bases at J, with 8 bases between. Per germline, CDR1 SEHNR and CDR2 FQNEAQ (reference sequence). The chain's CDR3 is CASSFAGTYEQYF. The DNA of the CDR3 is TGTGCCAGCAGCTTTGCGGGGACCTACGAGCAGTACTTC.

The rearrangement uses TRBV20-1 and TRBJ2-7; D is unclear. CDR3 size: 11 residues. Trimming left V 4 bases short and J 6 bases short, with 10 bases between. Looked up from germline, CDR1 is DFQATT and CDR2 is SNEGSKA (reference sequence). The CDR3 region has the DNA TGCAGTGCTACGGAGCTACTCGAGCAGTACTTC. Its protein product is CSATELLEQYF.

The gene calls are TRBV5-1 and TRBJ2-4; no reliable D call. Between the trimmed V and J ends, which lost 0 bases and 8 bases, there was a span of 9 bases. The CDR3 consists of 13 residues. The germline V gene encodes CDR1 SGHRS and CDR2 YFSETQ. CDR3 in amino acids: CASSLGVQDIQYF. Here the CDR3 DNA reads TGCGCCAGCAGCTTGGGTGTCCAGGACATTCAGTACTTC. Together with reference TRBV5-1 and TRBJ2-4, the CDR3 gives the full variable domain: KAGVTQTPRYLIKTRGQQVTLSCSPISGHRSVSWYQQTPGQGLQFLFEYFSETQRNKGNFPGRFSGRQFSNSRSEMNVSTLELGDSALYLCASSLGVQDIQYFGAGTRLSVL.

The chain couples TRBV5-6 to TRBJ1-6; 12 positions agree with TRBD1. V lost 4 bases to trimming and J lost 8 bases; unmatched junction nucleotides: 10. Germline-derived CDR1 and CDR2 are SGHDT and YYEEEE. The CDR3 sequence is 17 residues long. The CDR3 DNA reads as TGTGCCAGCAGCCTCGGGACAGGGGGCTTCAATTATTCACCCCTCCACTTT. Its protein product is CASSLGTGGFNYSPLHF.

This chain connects TRBV18 to TRBJ1-4; 8 bases agree with TRBD1. V dropped 0 bases and J dropped 11; count of bases not matched to a gene: 5. Per the germline V gene, CDR1 is KGHSH and CDR2 is LQKENI. The CDR3 runs 14 residues. The CDR3 loop reads CASSPPGQAAKLFF. The CDR3, as DNA: TGTGCCAGCTCACCACCGGGACAGGCGGCGAAACTGTTTTTT.

This clone occurred once. The chain employs TRBV30 and TRBJ2-3; TRBD2 matches 9 bases. Germline V lookup: CDR1 GTSNPN, CDR2 SVGIG (reference sequence). This CDR3 comprises 14 residues. J lost 4 bases, V lost 3 bases, and 5 bases had no gene match. Written as DNA, the CDR3 is TGTGCCTGGAGGTTTGGCGGGGGGGCAGATACGCAGTATTTT. Residues: CAWRFGGGADTQYF.

The chain recombines TRBV25-1 with TRBJ1-1, with D unclear. Germline V gene lookup returns CDR1 MGHDK and CDR2 SYGVNS. The CDR3 totals 16 residues. The V and J ends lost 6 bases and 2 bases respectively, with 19 bases between them. The CDR3 spells CASRAGIGRPNTEAFF. CDR3 bases: TGTGCCAGCAGGGCGGGCATTGGCAGGCCAAACACTGAAGCTTTCTTT. Looking up the rest from reference TRBV25-1 and TRBJ1-1 gives the full variable domain: EADIYQTPRYLVIGTGKKITLECSQTMGHDKMYWYQQDPGMELHLIHYSYGVNSTEKGDLSSESTVSRIRTEHFPLTLESARPSHTSQYLCASRAGIGRPNTEAFFGQGTRLTVV.

The chain recombines TRBV28 with TRBJ1-2; D remains ambiguous. The CDR3 extends over 13 amino acids. The V gene's germline CDR1 is MDHEN and CDR2 SYDVKM. The ends were cut back, 3 bases at V and 8 bases at J, with 13 bases in the middle. The CDR3 spells CASSFIREGGYTF. The CDR3, as DNA: TGTGCCAGCAGTTTTATCAGAGAAGGGGGCTACACCTTC.

The gene calls are TRBV23-1 and TRBJ2-6; no clear D gene. TRBV23-1 is reported as an ORF; its role is uncertain. This CDR3 comprises 18 residues. V was clipped by 0 bases and J by 0 bases, with 12 bases between them. CDR3 sequence (DNA): TGCGCCAGCAGTCAATCGAATCCGGGCCTCTCTGGGGCCAACGTCCTGACTTTC. Protein: CASSQSNPGLSGANVLTF.

This chain links TRBV27 with TRBJ2-5, with TRBD2 identical over 9 bases. The length of the CDR3 is 15 residues. The trim removed 5 bases at V and 5 bases at J, leaving 9 bases unmatched. Germline V lookup: CDR1 MNHEY, CDR2 SMNVEV (reference sequence). CDR3 DNA sequence: TGTGCCAGCAGTCGCCTAGCGGGGACTCGCGAGACCCAGTACTTC. This translates into CASSRLAGTRETQYF.